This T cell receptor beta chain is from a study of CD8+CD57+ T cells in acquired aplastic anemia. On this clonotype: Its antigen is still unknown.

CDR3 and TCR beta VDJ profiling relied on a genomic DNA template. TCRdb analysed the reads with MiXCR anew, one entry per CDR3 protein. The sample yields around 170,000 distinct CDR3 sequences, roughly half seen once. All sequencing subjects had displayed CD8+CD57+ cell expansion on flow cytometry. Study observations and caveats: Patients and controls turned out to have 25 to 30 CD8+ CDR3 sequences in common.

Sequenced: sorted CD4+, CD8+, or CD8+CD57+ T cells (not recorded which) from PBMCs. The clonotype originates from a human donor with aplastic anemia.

This CDR3 reads CASRPTADTQYF. CDR3 sequence (DNA): TGTGCCAGCAGGCCAACAGCAGATACGCAGTATTTT. The chain carries TRBV2 and TRBJ2-3; D is uncertain. Trimming left V 6 bases short and J 4 bases short, with 8 bases between. The CDR3 spans 12 residues. Germline V CDR1 and CDR2: SNHLY, FYNNEI.